Shown below are 29 T cell receptor beta chains from a single sample sequenced in a study of identical twins. TCRdb ran MiXCR on the 5' RACE reads and lists one entry per CDR3 protein. The table shows about 890,000 distinct CDR3 sequences, with about 12% occurring only once. These data were also filed under a second study, of yellow fever vaccine responses in identical twins.

The sample was PBMCs. These receptor sequences come from a young woman in good health.

The rearrangement joins TRBV5-6 to TRBJ2-2; D uncertain. There are 15 residues in the CDR3. Germline CDR1 SGHDT, CDR2 YYEEEE. Between the trimmed V and J ends, which lost 2 bases and 6 bases, there was a span of 14 bases. The CDR3 DNA is TGTGCCAGCAGCTTCTCTGGGGTAATGTCCGGGGAGCTGTTTTTT. Translation gives CASSFSGVMSGELFF.

This chain uses TRBV19 with TRBJ1-5; 8 nucleotides agree with TRBD1. This CDR3 is 16 amino acids long. V trimming: 7 bases; J trimming: 6 bases; junction bases outside the gene matches: 14. Germline CDR1 is LNHDA and CDR2 is SQIVND (reference sequence). Written as DNA, the CDR3 is TGTGCCAGTACTTTATCTGGGACAGGTTTGGGTCAGCCCCAGCATTTT. Its translation: CASTLSGTGLGQPQHF.

Many counts were recorded for this clonotype. The chain recombines TRBV29-1 with TRBJ1-1; 10 bases are shared with TRBD1. This CDR3 comprises 14 residues. Germline CDR1 SQVTM, CDR2 ANQGSEA. V gave up 6 bases and J gave up 10 bases; unmatched junction bases: 14. CDR3 in DNA: TGCAGCGTAAGGCCGGGACAGGGGAAGAGTGTAGCTTTCTTT. This gives the protein CSVRPGQGKSVAFF.

This clonotype has only a few counts. The V gene is TRBV20-1, the J gene TRBJ1-2; D uncertain. Trimming removed 5 bases from V and 4 bases from J, with 8 bases in between. Germline CDR1 reads DFQATT; CDR2 reads SNEGSKA (reference sequence). There are 11 residues in the CDR3. CDR3 nucleotide sequence: TGCAGTGCTGACAAGGGCTATGGCTACACCTTC. As protein: CSADKGYGYTF.

This clonotype was counted only a few times. The gene calls are TRBV11-2 and TRBJ2-1; D ambiguous. Germline V gives CDR1 SGHAT, CDR2 FQNNGV. The V and J ends lost 3 bases and 9 bases respectively, with 12 bases between them. The CDR3 covers 13 residues. CDR3 nucleotide sequence: TGTGCCAGCAGCTTCCCTGCTTTGGGTGAGCAGTTCTTC. Its protein is CASSFPALGEQFF.

The sample holds a few counts of this clonotype. V usage is TRBV2 and J usage is TRBJ2-7; 9 bases are shared with TRBD1. Germline V gene data show CDR1 as SNHLY and CDR2 as FYNNEI. CDR3 length: 14 residues. The V and J ends lost 7 bases and 4 bases, in that order; junction bases with no gene match: 8. CDR3 in amino acids: CASTVRDRVYEQYF. CDR3 sequence (DNA): TGTGCCAGCACCGTCCGGGACAGGGTATACGAGCAGTACTTC.

V is TRBV7-8 and J is TRBJ2-5; D not certain. The CDR3 extends over 13 amino acids. Germline CDR1 and CDR2: SGHVS and FQNEAQ. Between the trimmed V and J ends, which lost 4 bases and 1 base, there was a span of 7 bases. CDR3 coding DNA: TGTGCCAGCAGCTACCCCTTCCAAGAGACCCAGTACTTC. It codes for CASSYPFQETQYF. The complete variable domain, with remaining parts taken from reference TRBV7-8 and TRBJ2-5, reads GAGVSQSPRYKVAKRGQDVALRCDPISGHVSLFWYQQALGQGPEFLTYFQNEAQLDKSGLPSDRFFAERPEGSVSTLKIQRTQQEDSAVYLCASSYPFQETQYFGPGTRLLVL.

A few counts support this clonotype. This chain uses TRBV6-1 with TRBJ2-5; the D call may be TRBD1 or TRBD2 (5 bases each). CDR3 length equals 15 residues. Looked up from germline, CDR1 is MNHNS and CDR2 is SASEGT. The ends were cut back, 3 bases at V and 0 bases at J, with 11 bases in the middle. The CDR3 DNA follows: TGTGCCAGCAGTGATGTGGGGGAGTACCAAGAGACCCAGTACTTC. This translates into CASSDVGEYQETQYF.

CDR3 sequence reads: CASSSIMKGKLFF. In DNA form, the CDR3 reads TGTGCCAGCAGCTCAATAATGAAAGGAAAACTGTTTTTT. The chain uses TRBV13 and TRBJ1-4; no reliable D call. Germline V gives CDR1 PRHDT, CDR2 FYEKMQ (reference sequence). The CDR3 is made up of 13 amino acids. Trimming cost V 4 bases and J 10 bases, with 13 bases left between them.

This clonotype was counted a few times. The rearrangement joins TRBV11-2 to TRBJ2-3; TRBD1 aligns across 8 bases. The V gene's germline CDR1 is SGHAT and CDR2 FQNNGV. This CDR3 contains 15 residues. Trimming removed 1 base from V and 4 bases from J; junction bases left unmatched: 4. Here the CDR3 reads CASSLAGRGPDTQYF. The DNA of the CDR3 is TGTGCCAGCAGCTTAGCGGGCAGGGGGCCAGATACGCAGTATTTT.

V is TRBV7-9 and J is TRBJ1-1; D not certain. The CDR3 extends over 10 amino acids. V was shortened by 5 bases and J by 8 bases, with 6 bases between the two germline ends. From germline, CDR1 is SEHNR and CDR2 FQNEAQ (reference sequence). CDR3 DNA sequence: TGTGCCAGCAGCACCCAAGAAGCTTTCTTT. Translated, it gives CASSTQEAFF.

CDR3 residues: CSVEVGLASNTGELFF. The CDR3 bases are TGCAGCGTTGAAGTGGGACTAGCTTCGAACACCGGGGAGCTGTTTTTT. The chain combines TRBV29-1 with TRBJ2-2; 9 nucleotides match TRBD2. With V trimmed by 1 base and J by 0 bases, 3 bases remained unmatched. The CDR3 is made up of 16 amino acids. CDR1 is SQVTM and CDR2 is ANQGSEA in the germline V gene.

This clonotype was observed many times. The chain employs TRBV29-1 and TRBJ2-1; 14 nucleotides agree with TRBD2. The CDR3 has 15 residues. Losses at the gene ends were 6 bases for V and 7 bases for J; bases not matched to a gene: 8. CDR1 is SQVTM, CDR2 ANQGSEA, per germline. The CDR3 loop reads CSVDTRLAGGNEQFF. As DNA, the CDR3 is TGCAGCGTGGACACCCGACTAGCGGGAGGGAATGAGCAGTTCTTC.

The chain couples TRBV10-3 to TRBJ2-3; 7 bases agree with TRBD2. The CDR3 runs to 14 residues. CDR1 ENHRY and CDR2 SYGVKD come from the germline V gene. Trimming at V came to 10 bases and at J to 4 bases, leaving 11 bases not matched to a gene. Here the CDR3 DNA reads TGTGCCACCAAGCGGGAAGCGATCGCAGATACGCAGTATTTT. This encodes CATKREAIADTQYF.

The V call is TRBV20-1, the J call TRBJ2-4; TRBD2 matches 14 bases. The CDR3 consists of 21 residues. V lost 1 base to trimming and J lost 4 bases; unmatched junction nucleotides: 18. CDR1 is DFQATT, CDR2 SNEGSKA, per germline (reference sequence). CDR3 protein: CSARGRPGGTSGGSRKNIQYF. DNA for the CDR3: TGCAGTGCTAGAGGAAGGCCTGGGGGGACTAGCGGGGGAAGTCGGAAAAACATTCAGTACTTC.

The genes are TRBV24-1 and TRBJ1-2; the match to TRBD1 covers 7 bases. J gave up 5 bases and V 9 bases, and 8 bases lay outside the gene matches. The CDR3 totals 13 residues. CDR1 is KGHDR and CDR2 is SFDVKD in the germline V gene. CDR3 amino acids: CATQRDSGYGYTF. CDR3 bases: TGTGCCACCCAACGGGACAGCGGGTATGGCTACACCTTC.

This chain links TRBV25-1 with TRBJ2-5; no clear D gene. The CDR3 totals 15 residues. V was cut by 9 bases and J by 2 bases, with 19 bases left in between. CDR1 MGHDK and CDR2 SYGVNS come from the germline V gene. CDR3 protein: CARRPFRQNQETQYF. The CDR3 DNA reads as TGTGCCAGAAGGCCGTTTCGGCAGAATCAAGAGACCCAGTACTTC.

This clonotype was counted only a few times. This sequence joins TRBV29-1 and TRBJ2-1, with 7 bases that match TRBD1. V trimming: 4 bases; J trimming: 2 bases; junction bases outside the gene matches: 5. Germline V gene sequence: CDR1 SQVTM, CDR2 ANQGSEA. CDR3 length equals 14 residues. CDR3 sequence reads: CSVAPQGAYNEQFF. The DNA of the CDR3 is TGCAGCGTTGCTCCTCAGGGGGCCTACAATGAGCAGTTCTTC.

This clonotype was counted at least ten times. The chain combines TRBV12-3 or TRBV12-4 with TRBJ2-1, with 12 bases matching TRBD2. This CDR3 is built from 15 residues. The V segment lost 5 bases and the J segment 8 bases; nucleotides outside the gene matches: 7. Here the CDR3 DNA reads TGTGCCAGCAGTCCCCCTAGCGGGAGGGCGGATGAGCAGTTCTTC. Amino acid sequence: CASSPPSGRADEQFF.

The J gene is TRBJ1-5, the V gene TRBV6-5; D not certain. Between the trimmed V and J ends, which lost 8 bases and 3 bases, there was a span of 8 bases. CDR1 and CDR2 (germline): MNHEY, SVGAGI. The CDR3 runs to 12 residues. The CDR3 DNA reads as TGTGCCAGCGCCCCTCCCAATCAGCCCCAGCATTTT. Amino acid sequence: CASAPPNQPQHF.

This clonotype was detected a few times. This chain connects TRBV12-3 or TRBV12-4 to TRBJ2-3, with TRBD2 matching 9 bases. The CDR3 sequence is 15 residues long. Trimming cost V 4 bases and J 2 bases; bases outside gene matches: 4. CDR3 sequence (DNA): TGTGCCAGCAGTTCCACTAGCGGGCCCACAGATACGCAGTATTTT. This gives the protein CASSSTSGPTDTQYF.

The V and J genes are TRBV18 and TRBJ2-3; D call uncertain. The V gene lost 0 bases and the J gene lost 4 bases, with 5 bases spanning the gap. The V gene's germline CDR1 is KGHSH and CDR2 LQKENI. The length of the CDR3 is 13 residues. CDR3 sequence reads: CASSPPSSDTQYF. In DNA, the CDR3 is TGTGCCAGCTCACCACCGTCCTCAGATACGCAGTATTTT.

The table lists this clonotype with a few counts. The chain uses TRBV24-1 and TRBJ1-3, with D uncertain. The CDR3 extends over 12 amino acids. Germline V CDR1 and CDR2: KGHDR, SFDVKD. V lost 6 bases and J 0 bases, leaving 2 bases between the germline ends. CDR3 in DNA: TGTGCCACCAGTCCCTCTGGAAACACCATATATTTT. This translates into CATSPSGNTIYF.

This clonotype was seen repeatedly, ten times or more. The rearrangement uses TRBV20-1 and TRBJ2-7; D is possibly TRBD2 (6 bases). Germline V CDR1 and CDR2: DFQATT, SNEGSKA (reference sequence). This CDR3 has 15 residues. V shed 0 bases and J shed 0 bases, with 12 bases lying between them. The CDR3 protein is CSARESRLGSYEQYF. CDR3 in DNA: TGCAGTGCTAGAGAGTCCCGACTAGGCTCCTACGAGCAGTACTTC.

V usage is TRBV18 and J usage is TRBJ2-1; 9 nucleotides agree with TRBD1. The germline V gene encodes CDR1 KGHSH and CDR2 LQKENI. Germline trimming cut 4 bases from V and 7 bases from J; bases unmatched to any gene: 11. This CDR3 is built from 16 residues. CDR3 sequence: CASSLSDRGLINEQFF. CDR3 bases: TGTGCCAGCTCACTCTCTGACAGGGGGTTAATTAATGAGCAGTTCTTC.

V usage is TRBV7-3 and J usage is TRBJ2-1; 12 bases agree with TRBD2. The CDR3 is 15 residues long. Germline V gives CDR1 SGHTA, CDR2 FQGTGA. Trimming cost V 5 bases and J 10 bases; bases outside gene matches: 9. The CDR3 DNA follows: TGTGCCAGCAGCCCTAGCGGGAGGGCCGGTAGGGAGCAGTTCTTC. This translates into CASSPSGRAGREQFF.

This clonotype was recorded a few times. J is TRBJ1-3 and V is TRBV29-1; no definite D call. V lost 1 base and J 3 bases, leaving 4 bases between the germline ends. This CDR3 region has 12 residues. In germline, CDR1 is SQVTM, CDR2 ANQGSEA. In nucleotides, the CDR3 is TGCAGCGTTGAAGGGGGTGGAAACACCATATATTTT. This sequence encodes CSVEGGGNTIYF.

This clonotype occurred a few times. CDR3 region: CSASYSNTGELFF. The CDR3 region has the DNA TGCAGTGCTAGCTACAGTAACACCGGGGAGCTGTTTTTT. V usage is TRBV20-1 and J usage is TRBJ2-2; the D is unclear. Trimming took off 3 bases at V and 2 bases at J, with 7 bases between the two ends. Germline assignment: CDR1 DFQATT and CDR2 SNEGSKA (reference sequence). The CDR3 has 13 residues.

The chain uses TRBV6-1 and TRBJ1-6, with a weak D call TRBD1 (5 bases). The CDR3 spans 17 residues. Germline CDR1 is MNHNS and CDR2 is SASEGT. Between the trimmed V and J ends, which lost 7 bases and 6 bases, there was a span of 22 bases. The CDR3 sequence: CASKFTLQGPINSPLHF. The CDR3 nucleotides read TGTGCCAGCAAATTTACGTTGCAGGGACCGATTAATTCACCCCTCCACTTT.